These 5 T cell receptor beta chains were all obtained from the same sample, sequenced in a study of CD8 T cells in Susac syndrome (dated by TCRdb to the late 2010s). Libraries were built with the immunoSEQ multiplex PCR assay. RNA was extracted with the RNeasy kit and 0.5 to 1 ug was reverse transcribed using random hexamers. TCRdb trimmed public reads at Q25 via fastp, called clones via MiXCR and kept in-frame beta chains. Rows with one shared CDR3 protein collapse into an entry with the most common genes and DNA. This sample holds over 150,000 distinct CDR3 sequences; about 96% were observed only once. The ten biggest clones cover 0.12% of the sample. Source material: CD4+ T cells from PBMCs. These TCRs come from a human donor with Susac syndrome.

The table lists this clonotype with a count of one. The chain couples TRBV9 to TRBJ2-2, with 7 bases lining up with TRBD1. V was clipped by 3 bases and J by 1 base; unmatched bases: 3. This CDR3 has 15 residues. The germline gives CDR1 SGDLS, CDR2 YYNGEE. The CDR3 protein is CASSGTGGNTGELFF. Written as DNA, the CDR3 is TGTGCCAGCAGCGGGACAGGAGGGAACACCGGGGAGCTGTTTTTT.

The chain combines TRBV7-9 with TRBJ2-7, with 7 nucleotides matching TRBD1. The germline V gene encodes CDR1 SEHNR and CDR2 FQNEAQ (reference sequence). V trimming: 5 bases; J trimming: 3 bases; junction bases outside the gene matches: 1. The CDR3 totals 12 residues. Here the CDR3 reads CASSRTGYEQYV. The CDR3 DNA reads TGTGCCAGCAGCAGGACAGGCTACGAGCAGTACGTC.

The CDR3, as DNA: TGTGCCACCAGCAGAGGAGGGGTCGGGGAGCTGTTTTTT. The encoded protein is CATSRGGVGELFF. V gene TRBV15 combines with J gene TRBJ2-2; possibly TRBD1 or TRBD2 for D (5 bases each). The V gene lost 1 base and the J gene lost 7 bases, with 7 bases spanning the gap. Germline V gene sequence: CDR1 LNHNV, CDR2 YYDKDF (reference sequence). This CDR3 is built from 13 residues.

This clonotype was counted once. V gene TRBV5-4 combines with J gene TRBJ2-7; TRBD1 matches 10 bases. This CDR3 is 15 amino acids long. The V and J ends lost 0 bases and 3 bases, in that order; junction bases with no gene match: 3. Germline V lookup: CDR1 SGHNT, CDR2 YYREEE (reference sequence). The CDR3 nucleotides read TGTGCCAGCAGCTTGGCCGGGACAGGGGTCTACGAGCAGTACTTC. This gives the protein CASSLAGTGVYEQYF.

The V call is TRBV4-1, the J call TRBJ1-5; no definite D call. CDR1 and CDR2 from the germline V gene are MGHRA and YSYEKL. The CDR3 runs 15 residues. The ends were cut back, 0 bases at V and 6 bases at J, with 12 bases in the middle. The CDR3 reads CASSQDYQSGQPQHF. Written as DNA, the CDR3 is TGCGCCAGCAGCCAAGATTACCAGTCTGGTCAGCCCCAGCATTTT.